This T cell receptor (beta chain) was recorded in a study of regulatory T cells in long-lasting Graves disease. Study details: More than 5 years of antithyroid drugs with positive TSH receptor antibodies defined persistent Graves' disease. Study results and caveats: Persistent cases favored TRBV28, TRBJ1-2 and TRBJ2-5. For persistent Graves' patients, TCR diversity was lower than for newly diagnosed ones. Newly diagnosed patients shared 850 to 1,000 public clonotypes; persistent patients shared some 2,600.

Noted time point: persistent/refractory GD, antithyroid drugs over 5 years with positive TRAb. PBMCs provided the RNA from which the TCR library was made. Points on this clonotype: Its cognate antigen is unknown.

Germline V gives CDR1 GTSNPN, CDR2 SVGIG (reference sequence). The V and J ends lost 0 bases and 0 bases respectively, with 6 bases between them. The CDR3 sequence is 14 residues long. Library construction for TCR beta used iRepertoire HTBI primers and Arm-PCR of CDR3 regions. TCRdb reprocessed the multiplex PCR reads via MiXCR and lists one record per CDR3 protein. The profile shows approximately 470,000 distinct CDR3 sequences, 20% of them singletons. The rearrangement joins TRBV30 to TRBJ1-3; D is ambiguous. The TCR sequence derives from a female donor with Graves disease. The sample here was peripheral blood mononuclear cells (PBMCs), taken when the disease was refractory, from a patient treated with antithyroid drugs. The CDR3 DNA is TGTGCCTGGAGTGTAGGTTCCTCTGGAAACACCATATATTTT. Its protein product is CAWSVGSSGNTIYF.